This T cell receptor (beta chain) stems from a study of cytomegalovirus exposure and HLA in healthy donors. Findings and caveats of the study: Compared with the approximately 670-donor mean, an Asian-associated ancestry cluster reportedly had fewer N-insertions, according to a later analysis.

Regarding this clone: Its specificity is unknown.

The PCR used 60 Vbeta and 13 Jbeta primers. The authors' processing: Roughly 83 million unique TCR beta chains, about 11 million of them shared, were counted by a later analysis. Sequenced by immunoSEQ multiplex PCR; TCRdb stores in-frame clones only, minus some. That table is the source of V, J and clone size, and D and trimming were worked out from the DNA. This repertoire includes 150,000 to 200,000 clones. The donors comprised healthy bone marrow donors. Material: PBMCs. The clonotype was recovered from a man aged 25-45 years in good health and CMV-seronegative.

CDR3 in DNA: TGTGCCAGTAGTATTTCAATCGGGATCTGGGAGCAGTACTTC. Protein product: CASSISIGIWEQYF. The genes are TRBV19 and TRBJ2-7, with TRBD2 as a possible D gene (5 bases). The CDR3 spans 14 residues. Trimming pared 3 bases from V and 7 bases from J, leaving 16 bases between. Looked up from germline, CDR1 is LNHDA and CDR2 is SQIVND (reference sequence).